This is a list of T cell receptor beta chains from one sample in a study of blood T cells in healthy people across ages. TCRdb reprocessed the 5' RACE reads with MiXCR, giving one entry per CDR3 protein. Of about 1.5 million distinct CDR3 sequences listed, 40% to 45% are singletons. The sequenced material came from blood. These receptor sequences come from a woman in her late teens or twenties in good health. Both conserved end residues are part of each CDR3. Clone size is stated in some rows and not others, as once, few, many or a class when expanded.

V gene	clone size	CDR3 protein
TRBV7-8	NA	CASSLKGLAGDNEQFF
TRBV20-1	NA	CSAREGGAKGKLFF
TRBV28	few	CASSPPWVTGNEQFF
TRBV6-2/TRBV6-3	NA	CASMISRLPAITYEQYF
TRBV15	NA	CATSRGPPDATNEKLFF
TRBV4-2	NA	CASSRDPPGQGARYTF
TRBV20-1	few	CSAPLTTKGEQFF
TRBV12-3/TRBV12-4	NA	CASSLSTGRGETTIYF
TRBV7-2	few	CASSPSRLRMGEQYF
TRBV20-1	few	CSARDLKTEQETQYF
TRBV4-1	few	CASSQVLGAGHTQYF
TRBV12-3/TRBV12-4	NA	CASLSLGGNEKLFF
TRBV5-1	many	CASSLADNEQYF
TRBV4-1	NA	CASSQGVQGGVEQFF
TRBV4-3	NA	CASSQQTGWTEAFF
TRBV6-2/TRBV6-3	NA	CASGMKSSRGKTQYF
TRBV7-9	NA	CASSKSGTGGRTEAFF
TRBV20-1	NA	CSASGDPGAEAFF
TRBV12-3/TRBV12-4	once	CASSSVQGREKLFF
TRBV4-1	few	CASSPTGADNTEAFF
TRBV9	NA	CASSDSGVTDTQYF
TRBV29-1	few	CSVSGRSTNTQYF
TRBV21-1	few	CASSKGSDWDEQFF
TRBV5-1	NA	CASSLASIAGSSTDTQYF
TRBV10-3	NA	CATSESRGGQGALTQYF
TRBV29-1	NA	CSVDAAGRETQYF
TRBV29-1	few	CSGGGTLTDTQYF
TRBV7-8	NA	CASSVSGSSMTYEQYF